The 23 T cell receptor beta chains listed next were all sequenced from one sample in a study of naive and memory T cell subsets. Two oligonucleotides, mixed equimolar, formed the beta constant-region primer covering TRBC1 and TRBC2. TCRdb called the UMI-ligation and nested PCR reads again in MiXCR, with one record for every CDR3 protein. The data show around 160,000 distinct CDR3 sequences, with approximately 17% seen just once and 0.14% to 0.15% held by the top ten. Sample: naive CD4+ T cells from blood. The receptors were sampled from a human donor in good health.

The chain uses TRBV28 and TRBJ1-4; D is uncertain. V lost 10 bases to trimming and J lost 6 bases, with 12 bases between them. The CDR3 spans 12 residues. Germline CDR1 reads MDHEN; CDR2 reads SYDVKM. The CDR3 sequence is CATNRPDEKLFF. CDR3 nucleotides: TGTGCCACTAACCGACCGGATGAAAAACTGTTTTTT.

This CDR3 reads CSASYRGQGSKNIQYF. The CDR3 DNA sequence: TGCAGTGCTAGTTACAGGGGCCAAGGATCCAAAAACATTCAGTACTTC. This rearrangement joins TRBV20-1 to TRBJ2-4; 7 nucleotides match TRBD1. CDR3 length: 16 amino acids. Germline V CDR1 and CDR2: DFQATT, SNEGSKA (reference sequence). V lost 3 bases, J lost 2 bases, and 10 bases stayed unmatched.

This rearrangement joins TRBV28 to TRBJ2-2; 12 bases line up with TRBD2. The ends lost 2 bases at V and 8 bases at J; junction bases unmatched: 12. Per the germline V gene, CDR1 is MDHEN and CDR2 is SYDVKM. The CDR3 loop spans 18 amino acids. The CDR3 sequence is CASSLRLAGGPRSGELFF. The CDR3 DNA follows: TGTGCCAGCAGTTTACGGCTAGCGGGAGGGCCCCGATCTGGGGAGCTGTTTTTT.

This clonotype occurred a few times. V is TRBV29-1 and J is TRBJ1-5; no definite D call. Trimming took off 1 base at V and 0 bases at J, with 4 bases between the two ends. Germline V gene data show CDR1 as SQVTM and CDR2 as ANQGSEA. The CDR3 has 13 amino acids. The CDR3 protein is CSVEGDSNQPQHF. CDR3 coding DNA: TGCAGCGTTGAAGGGGATAGCAATCAGCCCCAGCATTTT.

The rearrangement uses TRBV20-1 and TRBJ1-3, with a tentative D call TRBD1 (6 bases). Germline CDR1 reads DFQATT; CDR2 reads SNEGSKA (reference sequence). CDR3 length: 14 amino acids. V gave up 6 bases and J gave up 2 bases, with 14 bases separating them. CDR3 in amino acids: CSATHREAGNTIYF. The CDR3 bases are TGCAGTGCAACCCACAGGGAGGCTGGAAACACCATATATTTT.

The table lists this clonotype with a few counts. V and J are TRBV6-6 and TRBJ2-5; D assignment may be TRBD1 or TRBD2 (5 bases each). This CDR3 region has 13 residues. V was trimmed by 7 bases and J by 1 base, leaving 10 bases between them. CDR1 and CDR2 from the germline V gene are MNHNY and SVGAGI (reference sequence). The CDR3 coding sequence is TGTGCCAGCACTAGGGGACCCCAAGAGACCCAGTACTTC. Its protein is CASTRGPQETQYF.

This clonotype was found many times. The chain is built from TRBV12-3 or TRBV12-4 and TRBJ2-1; D remains unclear. The CDR3 contains 14 residues. V lost 1 base, J lost 5 bases, and 9 bases lay in between. The CDR3 DNA reads as TGTGCCAGCAGTTTAGGCCAGGTAAACAATGAGCAGTTCTTC. It specifies CASSLGQVNNEQFF.

The V and J genes are TRBV28 and TRBJ2-1, with TRBD2 matching over 11 bases. V gave up 4 bases and J gave up 4 bases; unmatched junction bases: 12. This CDR3 has 18 residues. Germline CDR1 and CDR2: MDHEN and SYDVKM. In nucleotides, the CDR3 is TGTGCCAGCAGTTCTCCCTCCTCCACTAGCGGGGGTTACAATGAGCAGTTCTTC. This translates into CASSSPSSTSGGYNEQFF.

This rearrangement joins TRBV27 to TRBJ2-3; D perhaps matches TRBD2 (6 bases). The CDR3 sequence is 13 residues long. In germline, CDR1 is MNHEY, CDR2 SMNVEV (reference sequence). V lost 10 bases and J 6 bases, leaving 17 bases between the germline ends. The CDR3 here is CATAGSGRDTQYF. In DNA, the CDR3 is TGTGCCACCGCAGGGTCGGGGAGGGATACGCAGTATTTT.

This clonotype has a count of ten or more. The V gene is TRBV21-1, the J gene TRBJ2-3; the D call of TRBD2 is as the table states it, not checked on the DNA. TRBV21-1 is a pseudogene locus. The CDR3 is 18 residues long. The CDR3 reads CASSKAPSGSANTDTQYF. The CDR3 bases are TGTGCCAGCAGCAAGGCCCCTAGCGGGAGCGCGAACACAGATACGCAGTATTTT.

The rearrangement links TRBV28 to TRBJ1-2, with a tentative D call TRBD1 (6 bases). Germline-derived CDR1 and CDR2 are MDHEN and SYDVKM. V was pared by 7 bases and J by 4 bases, with 16 bases between. The CDR3 loop spans 14 amino acids. The CDR3 DNA reads as TGTGCCAGCAACAGGGAGTCGTCCGGCTATGGCTACACCTTC. Its protein is CASNRESSGYGYTF.

This clonotype has just a few counts. V is TRBV10-3 and J is TRBJ1-2; 7 nucleotides agree with TRBD1. Germline V gene data show CDR1 as ENHRY and CDR2 as SYGVKD. CDR3 length: 12 amino acids. The junction had 4 bases not matched to a gene; V was cut back by 5 bases and J by 7 bases. CDR3 sequence (DNA): TGTGCCATCAGTTCTGGACAGGCTGGCTACACCTTC. As protein: CAISSGQAGYTF.

The chain combines TRBV12-3 or TRBV12-4 with TRBJ2-4, with 8 bases identical to TRBD1. CDR3 length: 14 amino acids. J gave up 8 bases and V 8 bases, and 11 bases lay outside the gene matches. The CDR3: CASHPPDRVHIQYF. DNA for the CDR3: TGTGCCAGCCACCCACCGGACAGGGTGCACATTCAGTACTTC.

The chain couples TRBV7-6 to TRBJ2-1, with TRBD2 identical over 11 bases. J gave up 6 bases and V 6 bases, and 10 bases lay outside the gene matches. CDR1 SGHVS and CDR2 FNYEAQ come from the germline V gene. The CDR3 is 16 residues long. CDR3 loop: CASSKTGTSGPNEQFF. The CDR3 DNA follows: TGTGCCAGCAGTAAAACCGGGACTAGCGGACCCAATGAGCAGTTCTTC. Variable domain in full (rest from reference TRBV7-6 and TRBJ2-1): GAGVSQSPRYKVTKRGQDVALRCDPISGHVSLYWYRQALGQGPEFLTYFNYEAQQDKSGLPNDRFSAERPEGSISTLTIQRTEQRDSAMYRCASSKTGTSGPNEQFFGPGTRLTVL.

V usage is TRBV5-1 and J usage is TRBJ1-5; no reliable D call. The CDR3 loop spans 15 amino acids. Trimming stripped 0 bases from V and 3 bases from J, with 10 bases between. CDR1 and CDR2 (germline): SGHRS, YFSETQ. The CDR3 DNA reads as TGCGCCAGCAGCTTGGAAACCGGGTCCAATCAGCCCCAGCATTTT. Translation: CASSLETGSNQPQHF.

The chain uses TRBV10-3 and TRBJ1-5; 7 bases match TRBD1. This CDR3 has 14 amino acids. The germline gives CDR1 ENHRY, CDR2 SYGVKD. V gave up 4 bases and J gave up 5 bases; unmatched junction bases: 5. The CDR3 sequence is CAISGGQWDQPQHF. CDR3 in DNA: TGTGCCATCAGTGGGGGACAGTGGGATCAGCCCCAGCATTTT.

This clonotype was seen a handful of times. The chain couples TRBV12-3 or TRBV12-4 to TRBJ2-1; 12 bases map to TRBD2. Germline trimming cut 5 bases from V and 10 bases from J; bases unmatched to any gene: 6. The CDR3 has 14 amino acids. This CDR3 reads CASSKLAGGREQFF. The CDR3 nucleotides read TGTGCCAGCAGTAAACTAGCGGGAGGACGAGAGCAGTTCTTC.

This clonotype appeared a few times. The chain joins TRBV5-1 to TRBJ2-7, with D uncertain. CDR1 is SGHRS, CDR2 YFSETQ, per germline. Trimming removed 4 bases from V and 1 base from J, with 15 bases in between. CDR3 length equals 15 residues. The CDR3 DNA reads as TGCGCCAGCAGCACGGGTAGCACAAGTTCCTACGAGCAGTACTTC. Protein product: CASSTGSTSSYEQYF.

The sample holds a few counts of this clonotype. V is TRBV29-1 and J is TRBJ2-1; D might be TRBD2 (5 bases). The V gene lost 7 bases and the J gene lost 1 base, with 11 bases spanning the gap. Germline V gene data show CDR1 as SQVTM and CDR2 as ANQGSEA. The CDR3 contains 13 residues. The CDR3 DNA reads as TGCAGCGCCACGGACTCGTCCTACAATGAGCAGTTCTTC. Amino acids: CSATDSSYNEQFF.

The table lists this clonotype with many counts. Its ends do not fully match the called genes, so a read error is possible. The chain combines TRBV20-1 with TRBJ2-3; 10 nucleotides match TRBD2. This CDR3 region has 14 residues. Germline V gene sequence: CDR1 DFQATT, CDR2 SNEGSKA (reference sequence). CDR3 coding DNA: TGCAGCGCTAGTCTAGCGGGAGTGACAGATACGCAGTATTTT. Translated: CSASLAGVTDTQYF.

This chain joins TRBV5-1 and TRBJ2-2, with a weak D call TRBD1 (5 bases). The CDR3 covers 16 residues. V was pared by 1 base and J by 0 bases, with 10 bases between. CDR1 and CDR2 (germline): SGHRS, YFSETQ. CDR3 sequence reads: CASSLSAGPNTGELFF. The CDR3 coding sequence is TGCGCCAGCAGCTTGTCGGCAGGGCCGAACACCGGGGAGCTGTTTTTT.

J is TRBJ1-1 and V is TRBV3-1; TRBD1 agrees at 9 bases. CDR1 is LGHDT, CDR2 YNNKEL, per germline (reference sequence). This CDR3 is 16 amino acids long. V gave up 4 bases and J gave up 7 bases; unmatched junction bases: 13. In DNA, the CDR3 is TGTGCCAGCAGCCTCATGAATGACCGGGACAGGGATGAAGCTTTCTTT. Encoded protein: CASSLMNDRDRDEAFF.

This clonotype was observed a few times. The chain combines TRBV7-6 with TRBJ2-7; 7 bases line up with TRBD1. The CDR3 covers 15 residues. Per the germline V gene, CDR1 is SGHVS and CDR2 is FNYEAQ. V lost 1 base to trimming and J lost 1 base; unmatched junction nucleotides: 4. The CDR3 DNA reads TGTGCCAGCAGCTTAGAGGGGGCGGGTTCCTACGAGCAGTACTTC. The encoded protein is CASSLEGAGSYEQYF.